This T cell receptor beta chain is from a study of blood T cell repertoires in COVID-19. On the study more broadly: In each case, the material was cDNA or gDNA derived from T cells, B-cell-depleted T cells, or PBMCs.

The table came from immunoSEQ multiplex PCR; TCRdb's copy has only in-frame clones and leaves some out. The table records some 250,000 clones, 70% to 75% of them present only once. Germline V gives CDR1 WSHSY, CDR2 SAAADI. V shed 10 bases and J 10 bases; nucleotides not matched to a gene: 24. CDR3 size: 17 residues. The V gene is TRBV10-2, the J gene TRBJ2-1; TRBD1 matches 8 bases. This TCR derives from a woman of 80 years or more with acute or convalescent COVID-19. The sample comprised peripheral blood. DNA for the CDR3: TGCGCCACCAACGCCCATACCGGGACAGGTCGGTTCGGGGAGCAGTTCTTC. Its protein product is CATNAHTGTGRFGEQFF.